This T cell receptor (beta chain) was captured by sequencing in a study of control samples from healthy donors and cancer patients. Germline V gene data show CDR1 as MNHEY and CDR2 as SVGEGT. Trimming took 6 bases from V and 3 from J, leaving 14 bases between them. The CDR3 is 14 residues long. TCRdb keeps only in-frame clones here, not all; method: immunoSEQ multiplex PCR. The sample consists of about 180,000 clones, around nine tenths of them appearing once. Sequences were obtained from blood. This receptor was obtained from a man between 25 and 39 years old in good health. The genes are TRBV6-2 or TRBV6-3 and TRBJ1-2, with D unresolved. The CDR3 spells CASRPSDGYYGYTF. CDR3 bases: TGTGCCAGCAGACCTTCGGACGGTTACTATGGCTACACCTTC.